This TCR beta chain came from a study of T cell responses to AZD1222 COVID-19 vaccine. The repertoire was sequenced with immunoSEQ multiplex PCR; TCRdb's copy has only in-frame clones and lacks some. The table lists about 160,000 clones, 88% of them singletons. The CDR3 is 16 amino acids. Trimming took off 1 base at V and 5 bases at J, with 18 bases between the two ends. Germline loops: CDR1 PRHDT, CDR2 FYEKMQ (reference sequence). Broader study findings: Donors were mostly white British, more females; clonal diversity possibly underestimated. Close to half of all spike-specific TCRs reportedly target regions of the variants that are unmutated. CD4 TCRs linked to vaccination spanned spike, dominating at 160-218 and 743-854.

Details on this clone: Its cognate antigen is unknown.

The chain couples TRBV13 to TRBJ2-7, with D possibly called TRBD1 or TRBD2 (5 bases each). The receptor was isolated from an adult who received the AZD1222 COVID-19 vaccine. The sample here was peripheral blood, taken 28 days after the second AZD1222 dose. The DNA of the CDR3 is TGTGCCAGCAGCTTAGCCACAACAGGCTCGGAGGACGAGCAGTACTTC. This sequence encodes CASSLATTGSEDEQYF.